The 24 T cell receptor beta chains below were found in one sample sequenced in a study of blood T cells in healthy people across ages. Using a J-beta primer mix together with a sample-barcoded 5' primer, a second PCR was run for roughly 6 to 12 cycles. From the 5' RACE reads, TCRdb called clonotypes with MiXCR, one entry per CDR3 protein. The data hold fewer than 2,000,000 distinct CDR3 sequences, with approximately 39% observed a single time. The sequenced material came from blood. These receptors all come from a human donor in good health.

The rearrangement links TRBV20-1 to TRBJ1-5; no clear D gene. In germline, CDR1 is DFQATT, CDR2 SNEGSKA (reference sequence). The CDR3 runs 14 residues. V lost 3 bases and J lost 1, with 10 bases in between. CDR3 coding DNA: TGCAGTGCTAGTGTTGGTTCCAGCAATCAGCCCCAGCATTTT. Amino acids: CSASVGSSNQPQHF.

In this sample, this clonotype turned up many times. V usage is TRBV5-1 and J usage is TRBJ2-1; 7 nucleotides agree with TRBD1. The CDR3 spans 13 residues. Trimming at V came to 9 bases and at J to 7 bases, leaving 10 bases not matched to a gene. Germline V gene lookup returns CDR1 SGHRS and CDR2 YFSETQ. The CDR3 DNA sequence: TGCGCCACCCAAACAGGGGAAAATAATGAGCAGTTCTTC. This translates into CATQTGENNEQFF.

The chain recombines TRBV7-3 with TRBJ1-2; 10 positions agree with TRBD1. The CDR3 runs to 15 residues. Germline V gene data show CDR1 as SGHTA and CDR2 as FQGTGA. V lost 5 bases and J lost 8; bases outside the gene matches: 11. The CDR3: CASSQGTGTGDGYTF. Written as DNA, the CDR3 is TGTGCCAGCAGCCAAGGGACCGGGACAGGGGACGGCTACACCTTC.

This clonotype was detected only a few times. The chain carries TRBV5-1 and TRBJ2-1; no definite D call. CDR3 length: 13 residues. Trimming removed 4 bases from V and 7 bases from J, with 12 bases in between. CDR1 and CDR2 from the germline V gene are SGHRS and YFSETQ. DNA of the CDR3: TGCGCCAGCAGCATAGTTGAGTTAAATGAGCAGTTCTTC. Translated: CASSIVELNEQFF.

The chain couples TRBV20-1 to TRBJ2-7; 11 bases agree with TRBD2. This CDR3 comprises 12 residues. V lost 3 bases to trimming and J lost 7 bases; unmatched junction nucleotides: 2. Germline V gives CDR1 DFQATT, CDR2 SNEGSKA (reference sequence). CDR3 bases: TGCAGTGCTAGCCCTAGCGGGGGGGAGCAGTACTTC. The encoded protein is CSASPSGGEQYF.

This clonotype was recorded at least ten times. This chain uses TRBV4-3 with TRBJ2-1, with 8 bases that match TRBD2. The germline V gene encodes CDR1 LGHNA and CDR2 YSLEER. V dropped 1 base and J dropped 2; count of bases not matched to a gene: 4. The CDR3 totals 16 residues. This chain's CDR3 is CASSQVGSGAYNEQFF. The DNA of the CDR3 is TGCGCCAGCAGCCAAGTTGGTAGCGGGGCCTACAATGAGCAGTTCTTC.

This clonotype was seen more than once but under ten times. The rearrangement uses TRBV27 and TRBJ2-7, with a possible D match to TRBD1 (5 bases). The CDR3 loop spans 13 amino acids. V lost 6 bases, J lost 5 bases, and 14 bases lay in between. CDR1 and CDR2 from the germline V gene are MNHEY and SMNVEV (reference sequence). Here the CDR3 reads CASRTNQGHEQYF. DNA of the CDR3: TGTGCCAGCAGAACAAATCAGGGTCACGAGCAGTACTTC.

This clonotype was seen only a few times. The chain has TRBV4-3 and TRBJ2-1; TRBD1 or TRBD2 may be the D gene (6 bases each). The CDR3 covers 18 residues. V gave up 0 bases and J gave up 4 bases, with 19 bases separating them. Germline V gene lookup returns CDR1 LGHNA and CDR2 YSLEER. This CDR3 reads CASSQDWGRGRVYNEQFF. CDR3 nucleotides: TGCGCCAGCAGCCAAGATTGGGGCCGGGGGCGGGTGTACAATGAGCAGTTCTTC.

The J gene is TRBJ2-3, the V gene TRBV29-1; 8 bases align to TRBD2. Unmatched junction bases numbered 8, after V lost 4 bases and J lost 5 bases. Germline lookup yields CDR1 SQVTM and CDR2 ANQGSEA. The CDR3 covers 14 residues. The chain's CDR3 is CSVVAGGGGDTQYF. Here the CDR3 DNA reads TGCAGCGTTGTTGCGGGGGGAGGGGGAGATACGCAGTATTTT.

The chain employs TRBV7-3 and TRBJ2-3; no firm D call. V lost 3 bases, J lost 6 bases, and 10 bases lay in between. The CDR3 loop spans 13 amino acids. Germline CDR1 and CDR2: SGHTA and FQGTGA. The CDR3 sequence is CASSFTNGDTQYF. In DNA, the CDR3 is TGTGCCAGCAGCTTTACGAACGGGGATACGCAGTATTTT.

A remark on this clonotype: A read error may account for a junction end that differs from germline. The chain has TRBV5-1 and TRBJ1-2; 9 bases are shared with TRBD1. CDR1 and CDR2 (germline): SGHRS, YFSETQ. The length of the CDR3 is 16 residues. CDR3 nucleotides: TGCGCCAGCCGCTTCGGACAGGGGTTCGCTAACTATGGCTACACCTTC. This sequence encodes CASRFGQGFANYGYTF.

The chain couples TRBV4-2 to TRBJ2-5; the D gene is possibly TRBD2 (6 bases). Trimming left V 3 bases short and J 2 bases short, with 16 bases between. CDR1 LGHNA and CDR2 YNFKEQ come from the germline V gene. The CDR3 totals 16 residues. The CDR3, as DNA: TGTGCCAGCAGCCAGCATGTCGGGCTAGCGCAAGAGACCCAGTACTTC. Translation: CASSQHVGLAQETQYF.

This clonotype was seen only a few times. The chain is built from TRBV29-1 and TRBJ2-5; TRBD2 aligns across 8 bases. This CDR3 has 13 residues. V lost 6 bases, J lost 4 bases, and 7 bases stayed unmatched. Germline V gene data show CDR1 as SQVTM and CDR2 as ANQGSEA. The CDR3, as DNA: TGCAGCGTGTCGCGGGGGGCAGGAGAGACCCAGTACTTC. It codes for CSVSRGAGETQYF.

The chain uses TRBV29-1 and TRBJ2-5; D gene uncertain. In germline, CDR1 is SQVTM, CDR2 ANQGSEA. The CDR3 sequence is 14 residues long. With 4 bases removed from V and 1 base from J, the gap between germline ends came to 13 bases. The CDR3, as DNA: TGCAGCGTTGCCCCTGCGACGGGCCAAGAGACCCAGTACTTC. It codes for CSVAPATGQETQYF.

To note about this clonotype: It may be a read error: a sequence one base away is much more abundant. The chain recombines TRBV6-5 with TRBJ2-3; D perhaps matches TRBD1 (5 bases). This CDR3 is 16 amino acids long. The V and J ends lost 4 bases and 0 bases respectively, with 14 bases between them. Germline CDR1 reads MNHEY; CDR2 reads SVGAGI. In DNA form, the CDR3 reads TGTGCCAGCAGTTGGGGCATATCCTCTAGCACAGATACGCAGTATTTT. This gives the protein CASSWGISSSTDTQYF.

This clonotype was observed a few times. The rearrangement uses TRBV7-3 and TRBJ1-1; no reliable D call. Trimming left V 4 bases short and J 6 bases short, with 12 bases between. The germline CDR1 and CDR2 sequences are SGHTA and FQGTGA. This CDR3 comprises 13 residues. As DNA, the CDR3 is TGTGCCAGCAGCTCCCTAGCACGATCTGAAGCTTTCTTT. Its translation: CASSSLARSEAFF.

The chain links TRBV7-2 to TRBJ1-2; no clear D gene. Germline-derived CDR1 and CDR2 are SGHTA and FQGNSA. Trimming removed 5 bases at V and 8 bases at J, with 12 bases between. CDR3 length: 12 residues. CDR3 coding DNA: TGTGCCAGCAGCCATGGGGTCGTAGGCTACACCTTC. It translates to CASSHGVVGYTF.

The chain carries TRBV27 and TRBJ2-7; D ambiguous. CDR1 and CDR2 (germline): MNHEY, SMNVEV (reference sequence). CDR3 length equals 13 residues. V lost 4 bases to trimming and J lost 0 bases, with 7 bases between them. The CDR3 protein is CASSWKSSYEQYF. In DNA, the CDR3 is TGTGCCAGCAGTTGGAAAAGCTCCTACGAGCAGTACTTC.

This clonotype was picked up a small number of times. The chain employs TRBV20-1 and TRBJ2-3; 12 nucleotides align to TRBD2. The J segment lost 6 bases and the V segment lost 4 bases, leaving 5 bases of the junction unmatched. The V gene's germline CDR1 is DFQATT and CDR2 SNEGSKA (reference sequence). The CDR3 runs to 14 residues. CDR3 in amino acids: CSAKASGGGDTQYF. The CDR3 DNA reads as TGCAGTGCTAAGGCTAGCGGGGGGGGTGATACGCAGTATTTT.

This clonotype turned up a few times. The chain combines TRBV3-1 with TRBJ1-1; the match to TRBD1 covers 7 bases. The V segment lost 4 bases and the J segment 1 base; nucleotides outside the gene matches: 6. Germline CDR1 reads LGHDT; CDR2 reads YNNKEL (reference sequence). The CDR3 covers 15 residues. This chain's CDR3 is CASSPSDRPNTEAFF. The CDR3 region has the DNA TGTGCCAGCAGCCCATCGGACAGGCCGAACACTGAAGCTTTCTTT. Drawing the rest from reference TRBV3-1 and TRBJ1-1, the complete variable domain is DTAVSQTPKYLVTQMGNDKSIKCEQNLGHDTMYWYKQDSKKFLKIMFSYNNKELIINETVPNRFSPKSPDKAHLNLHINSLELGDSAVYFCASSPSDRPNTEAFFGQGTRLTVV.

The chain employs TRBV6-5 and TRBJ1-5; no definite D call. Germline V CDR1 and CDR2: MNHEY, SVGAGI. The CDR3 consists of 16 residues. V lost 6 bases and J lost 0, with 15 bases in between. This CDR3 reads CASRKRSRYSNQPQHF. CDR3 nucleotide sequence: TGTGCCAGCAGGAAAAGGAGCAGGTATAGCAATCAGCCCCAGCATTTT.

CDR3 DNA sequence: TGCGCCAGCAGACCCAATACTGGCAGGGTCTATGGCTACACCTTC. Protein: CASRPNTGRVYGYTF. The chain is built from TRBV4-1 and TRBJ1-2, with a weak D call TRBD1 (5 bases). The CDR3 length is 15 residues. Germline-derived CDR1 and CDR2 are MGHRA and YSYEKL. Trimming pared 6 bases from V and 4 bases from J, leaving 18 bases between.

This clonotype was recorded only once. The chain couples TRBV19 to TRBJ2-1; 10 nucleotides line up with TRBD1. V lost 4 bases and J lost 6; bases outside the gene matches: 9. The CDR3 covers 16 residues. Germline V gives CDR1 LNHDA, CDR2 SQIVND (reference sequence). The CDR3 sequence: CASSNRDRGATNEQFF. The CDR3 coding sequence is TGTGCCAGTAGTAACCGGGACAGGGGCGCTACCAATGAGCAGTTCTTC.

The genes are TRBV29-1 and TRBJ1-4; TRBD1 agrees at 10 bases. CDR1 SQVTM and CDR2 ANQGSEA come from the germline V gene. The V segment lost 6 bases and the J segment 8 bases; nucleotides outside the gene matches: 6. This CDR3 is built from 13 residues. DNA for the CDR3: TGCAGCGTGGAGGACAGGGGGGGGGAAAAACTGTTTTTT. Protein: CSVEDRGGEKLFF.